Described below is a single T cell receptor (beta chain) sequence and its context. Its antigen is unidentified. This CDR3 has 12 amino acids. V shed 6 bases, J shed 12 bases, and the junction held 8 bases outside the gene matches. Germline V lookup: CDR1 MNHEY, CDR2 SVGAGI. This entry comes from a study of beta chain features in type 1 diabetes. What was sequenced were expressed TCRB transcripts, since all of the isolated RNA had been reverse transcribed. Sequencing used immunoSEQ multiplex PCR; TCRdb keeps in-frame clones, though not all of them. The sample yields 300,000 or so clones, 13% seen once. Regarding the study as a whole: No resolution was reached here on whether HLA type influences TCRB rearrangement. Sequencing used cDNA, and cells with high TCR expression could therefore be over-represented. Across all four CD4+ subsets, people with type 1 diabetes showed modestly shorter TCRB CDR3s.

CD4+ naive, central memory, regulatory and stem cell-like memory cells were sorted via CD45RO/CCR7/CD25/CD127/CD95/CD27. The chain employs TRBV6-5 and TRBJ2-1; 7 nucleotides align to TRBD2. The sequence came from a woman in her late teens or twenties with type 1 diabetes. The sequenced sample was naive CD4+ T cells from blood. CDR3 nucleotides: TGTGCCAGCAGAGCGGGGTCCCTTGGGCAGTTCTTC. This gives the protein CASRAGSLGQFF.